This T cell receptor beta chain was recovered during a study of OX40 agonist ivuxolimab in advanced cancers. At the level of the whole study: Ivuxolimab was a fully human IgG2 agonistic monoclonal antibody targeting the costimulatory receptor OX40 (CD134). Intravenous ivuxolimab was administered to patients every 2 weeks at six dose levels: 0.01, 0.1, 0.3, 1.5, 3 and 10 mg/kg. Of the roughly 54 patients in dose escalation, about 20 had hepatocellular carcinoma, about 15 had melanoma, 9 had renal cell carcinoma and 9 had head and neck cancer. The dose-escalation cohort was 82.7% male with a mean age of about 60 years, ranging from about 20 to 85. Prior anti-PD-1, anti-PD-L1 or anti-CTLA-4 therapy was permitted, and approximately 40% of dose-escalation patients had received checkpoint inhibitors. Partial responses occurred in three dose-escalation patients, of whom one had hepatocellular carcinoma and two had cutaneous melanoma. The purpose of peripheral TCRbeta sequencing was to test whether ivuxolimab changed TCR sequence diversity and led to clonal T-cell expansion. The paper describes the monotherapy dose-escalation part (N of about 57 patients) of the phase I trial of ivuxolimab.

Patients with autoimmune disease history or receiving systemic immunosuppression were excluded from the trial. In every dose cohort, peripheral blood was drawn for TCR sequencing at baseline, cycle 4 day 1, and cycle 7 day 1. The samples were taken from a phase I, first-in-human, multicenter, open-label dose-escalation trial of ivuxolimab. Adults with locally advanced or metastatic head and neck squamous cell, hepatocellular, melanoma or renal cell carcinoma were enrolled in the trial. CD4+ and CD8+ T cells were sorted separately from peripheral blood before TCR sequencing. Results and caveats for the whole study, not just this receptor: In partial responders in the 0.1-3.0 mg/kg groups, normalized peripheral clonal expansion was found to be among the lowest, especially among CD8+ T cells. Low levels of normalized T-cell clonal expansion were also seen in some patients who did not respond. At doses of 0.1 to 3.0 mg/kg, clonal expansion of both CD4+ and CD8+ blood T cells was observed from baseline to week 6. After ivuxolimab, CD8+ T cells had more expanded clones than CD4+ T cells on average. Antigen specificity was not determined for the clonally expanded peripheral T cells.

Notes on this clone: This receptor's antigen is unknown. Base qualities are missing; no much larger clone stands one base away.

Genomic DNA was extracted from sorted cells for sequencing of the TCRbeta CDR3 region. TCRbeta CDR3 regions were sequenced using the immunoSEQ Assay. TCRdb re-hosts the immuneACCESS table, in-frame sequences only. Its copies lack some clones; in the studies checked, an unresolved V gene accounts for under half of them, and the cause for the rest is not known. The sample table contains 90,000 to 120,000 clones; only one count was recorded for approximately 90% of them. Roughly 1.3% of the sample comes from the top ten. The source of this sequence is an adult with an advanced solid tumor such as melanoma, head and neck, liver or kidney cancer. This specimen consisted of CD4+ or CD8+ T cells sorted from blood, obtained in a trial of the OX40 agonist ivuxolimab.

The CDR3 in this case is CASSISDRGYNQPQHF. Here is the DNA: TGTGCCAGTAGTATTTCGGACAGGGGCTACAATCAGCCCCAGCATTTT. The sequence links TRBV19 to TRBJ1-5, with TRBD1 matching 9 junction bases. The germline V gene (reference sequence) yields LNHDA for CDR1 and SQIVND for CDR2. The CDR3 covers 16 residues, taking in both the cysteine and the phenylalanine. The read is trimmed to its CDR3 DNA, 48 bases read in frame from base 1. Relative to germline, V is missing 3 bases and J is missing 3 bases, with 6 bases of the junction outside any gene match.